This is a list of T cell receptor beta chains from one sample in a study of cytomegalovirus exposure and HLA in healthy donors. Generated by immunoSEQ multiplex PCR, the TCRdb table keeps only in-frame clones and is missing some. The data hold over 85,000 clones, with around four fifths observed a single time. Sequenced: PBMCs. The receptors derive from a female donor in good health and CMV-seropositive. Both conserved end residues are part of each CDR3. The D gene is left open where the match is weak. Clone size is given for some rows only: seen once, a few or many times, or a class if the clone is expanded.

V	size	J	D	DNA	CDR3
TRBV9	-	TRBJ2-3	TRBD2	TGTGCCAGCAGCTCTCACCCGGGACTAGCGGGAGGGCCCACAGATACGCAGTATTTT	CASSSHPGLAGGPTDTQYF
TRBV5-1	-	TRBJ2-2	TRBD2	TGCGCCAGCAGTTGGACTAGCGGGGGCCCGAACACCGGGGAGCTGTTTTTT	CASSWTSGGPNTGELFF
TRBV30	-	TRBJ2-7	TRBD1	TGTGCCTGGATCGCCGGGACAGGCGCCTACGAGCAGTACTTC	CAWIAGTGAYEQYF
TRBV9	-	TRBJ2-3	-	TGTGCCAGCAGCGTAAGAGGAGGATCTAACACAGATACGCAGTATTTT	CASSVRGGSNTDTQYF
TRBV28	-	TRBJ1-2	-	TGTGCCAGCAGTTGGGACGGGGGGCAGGGCTACACCTTC	CASSWDGGQGYTF
TRBV5-4	-	TRBJ2-7	-	TGTGCCAGCAGCTTGGGCCCGGGTCGGGTATACGAGCAGTACTTC	CASSLGPGRVYEQYF
TRBV27	-	TRBJ2-1	-	TGTGCCAGCAGTTCCCGTTATAGCAATGAGCAGTTCTTC	CASSSRYSNEQFF
TRBV7-9	-	TRBJ1-6	TRBD1	TGTGCCAGCAGCCCGGACAGGGATTCACCCCTCCACTTT	CASSPDRDSPLHF
TRBV9	once	TRBJ1-2	TRBD1	TGTGCCAGCAGCGACCGGACAGGGCACACCTTC	CASSDRTGHTF
TRBV28	-	TRBJ2-2	TRBD1	TGTGCCAGCGACAGGGGGGGAGACACCGGGGAGCTGTTTTTT	CASDRGGDTGELFF
TRBV21-1	-	TRBJ2-1	-	TGTGCCAGCAGCAAAGCGGGGCTAGCGGGGGTCGGCAATGAGCAGTTCTTC	CASSKAGLAGVGNEQFF